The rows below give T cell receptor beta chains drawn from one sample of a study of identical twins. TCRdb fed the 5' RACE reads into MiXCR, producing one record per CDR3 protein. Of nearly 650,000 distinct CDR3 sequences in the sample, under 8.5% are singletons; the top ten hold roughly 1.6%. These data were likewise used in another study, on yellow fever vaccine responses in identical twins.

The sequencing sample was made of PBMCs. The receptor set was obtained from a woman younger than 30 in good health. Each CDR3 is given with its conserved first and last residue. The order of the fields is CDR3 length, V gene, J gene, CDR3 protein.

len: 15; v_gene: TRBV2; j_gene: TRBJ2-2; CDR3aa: CASISTSTSTGELFF
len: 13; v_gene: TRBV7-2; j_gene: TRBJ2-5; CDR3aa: CASSLLGVETQYF
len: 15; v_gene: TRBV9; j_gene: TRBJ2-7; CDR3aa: CASSVEGTSGYEQYF
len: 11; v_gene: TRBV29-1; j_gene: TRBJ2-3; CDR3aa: CSVDARDTQYF
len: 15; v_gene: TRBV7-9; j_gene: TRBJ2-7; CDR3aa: CASSYGQGFSYEQYF
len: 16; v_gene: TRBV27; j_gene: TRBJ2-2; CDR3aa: CASSLPDRGNTGELFF
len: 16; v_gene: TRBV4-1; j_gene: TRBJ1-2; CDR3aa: CASSQDRGQGDYGYTF
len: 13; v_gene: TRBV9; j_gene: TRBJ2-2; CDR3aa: CASSVTTTGELFF
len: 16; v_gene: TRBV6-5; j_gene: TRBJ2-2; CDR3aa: CASSYSMGWGTGELFF
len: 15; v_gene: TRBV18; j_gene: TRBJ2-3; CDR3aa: CASSPGTVEADTQYF
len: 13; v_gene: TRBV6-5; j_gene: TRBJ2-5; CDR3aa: CASSYLAGETQYF
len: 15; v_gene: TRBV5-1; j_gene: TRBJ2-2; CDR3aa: CASSLVASSGGELFF
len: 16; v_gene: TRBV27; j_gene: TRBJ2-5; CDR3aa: CASSLFAGGWRETQYF
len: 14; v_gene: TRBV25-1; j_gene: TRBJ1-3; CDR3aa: CASSDIQRQNTIYF
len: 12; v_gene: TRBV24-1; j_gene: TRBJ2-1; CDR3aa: CATSDLSNEQFF
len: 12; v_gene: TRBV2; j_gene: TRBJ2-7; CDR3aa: CASIGRGYEQYF
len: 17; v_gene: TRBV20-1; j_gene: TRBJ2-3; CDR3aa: CSARSPGTSGFTDTQYF
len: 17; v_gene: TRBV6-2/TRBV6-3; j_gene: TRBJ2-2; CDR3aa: CASSFLSSRLVTGELFF
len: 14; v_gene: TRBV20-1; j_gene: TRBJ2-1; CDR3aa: CSARGPLGGNEQFF
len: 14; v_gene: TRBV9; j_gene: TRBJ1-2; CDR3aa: CASSAGTSNYGYTF
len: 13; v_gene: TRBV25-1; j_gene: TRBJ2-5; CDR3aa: CASSGSGGGTQYF
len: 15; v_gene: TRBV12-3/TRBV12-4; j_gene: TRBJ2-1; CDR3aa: CASSRLAGAWNEQFF
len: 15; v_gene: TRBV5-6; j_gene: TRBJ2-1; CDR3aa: CASSYRTGFVNEQFF
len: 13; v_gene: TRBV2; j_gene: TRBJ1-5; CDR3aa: CASSDSSNQPQHF
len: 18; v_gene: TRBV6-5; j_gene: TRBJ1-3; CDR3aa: CASSYTEWTGSSGNTIYF